This entry concerns a single TCR beta chain. This specimen comes from a study of monozygotic twins with inflammatory bowel disease. TCRdb re-called the 5' RACE reads; one entry per CDR3 protein, DNA not given. The sample yields over 35,000 distinct CDR3 sequences, of which the top ten take up roughly 4.8%. The CDR3 has 13 amino acids. Germline V gene lookup returns CDR1 MNHEY and CDR2 SVGAGI. The sample taken for sequencing was blood. The chain recombines TRBV6-5 with TRBJ1-1; TCRdb picks TRBD1, but there is no DNA to check that call. This receptor was obtained from a human donor with ulcerative colitis or Crohn's disease, or a healthy co-twin of an affected twin (not recorded which). The CDR3 sequence: CASSYGRETEAFF.